This T cell receptor beta chain is drawn from a study of regulatory T cells in long-lasting Graves disease (dated by TCRdb to the early 2020s). For the wider study: In the newly diagnosed Graves' disease group, patients had been taking antithyroid drugs for less than 3 months. Peripheral blood TCR sequencing and RNA sequencing compared persistent Graves' disease patients with newly diagnosed Graves' disease patients. The study was registered as a clinical trial and conducted in China. A total of roughly 35 samples underwent TCR sequencing: about 13 from persistent and about 20 from newly diagnosed Graves' disease patients. General study outcomes and caveats: Persistent Graves' disease patients showed lower TCR Shannon entropy and fewer highly expanded clones than newly diagnosed patients, suggesting clonal expansion. Only the TCR beta chain was sequenced and analyzed. The small sample size was acknowledged by the authors as a limitation that may reduce accuracy. A larger number of public clonotypes was shared among persistent patients (approximately 3,000) than among newly diagnosed patients (over 850). Peripheral blood alone was examined, since thyroid tissue, which constituted the primary lesion, could not be accessed. Preferential use of TRBV28, TRBJ1-2 and TRBJ2-5 was observed in persistent disease, whereas TRBV20-1 and TRBJ2-1 were favored in newly diagnosed disease.

The sample's time point label, in plain terms: newly diagnosed GD, antithyroid drugs for less than 3 months. For both TCR sequencing and RNA sequencing, RNA was extracted from PBMCs using TRIzol. The diagnosis of Graves' disease was made according to American Thyroid Association guidelines. Patients were recruited from an endocrinology department in Xi'an, China. From each patient, around 9 milliliters of peripheral blood was collected into an EDTA anticoagulant tube. PBMCs were isolated by Ficoll Paque Plus density gradient separation without further T cell sorting. RNA quality was checked with an Agilent 2100 Bioanalyzer and agarose gel, and concentration with a NanoDrop 2000. Remarks on this clonotype: Its antigen remains unidentified. It has no much larger one-base neighbor in the sample; base qualities were not kept.

Receptor amplification or capture employed multiplex PCR. This sample was sequenced with an Illumina HiSeq 4000. To build TCR beta libraries, CDR3 regions were amplified by Arm-PCR using iRepertoire HTBI primers. PCR products were gel purified before sequencing. The paper's data handling went like this. Gene usage analysis of CDR3 amino acid clonotypes used the 62 TRBV and around 13 TRBJ segments found across samples. COPE and FqMerger were used to merge the filtered high-quality paired reads into contigs. BLAST was used to align contigs to IMGT TRBV, TRBD and TRBJ reference genes, with CDR3 defined following IMGT. Highly expanded clones were defined as clonotypes with a frequency above 0.1%. Repertoire diversity was measured by Shannon entropy, and V-J evenness by the Gini coefficient. Clonotypes shared by more than one individual were considered public. TCRdb reprocessing: public reads trimmed at Q25 with fastp, clones called with MiXCR, in-frame beta chains kept. Rows with a matching CDR3 protein are joined into one entry that keeps the most common DNA and genes. The authors' filters were not applied to this entry. The sample table contains 350,000 to 500,000 distinct CDR3 sequences; only one count was recorded for about a sixth of them. The ten largest clones take up over 8.5% of the sample.

V lost 9 bases and J lost 5 bases, and the count of bases not matched to a germline gene is 12. From its cysteine to its phenylalanine, the CDR3 spans 14 amino acids. CDR3 DNA is the only sequence kept; it has 42 bases, read in frame from the first base. The CDR1 and CDR2 encoded by the germline V gene (reference sequence) are LNHDA and SQIVND. The data were also submitted as part of a second study, on T cells in Graves' hyperthyroidism and ophthalmopathy. In that second paper, the authors write: Stable Graves' hyperthyroidism was defined as the absence of progression to ophthalmopathy over 18 months of follow-up. Hyperthyroidism patients were aged 18 to 65 years and newly diagnosed, with disease duration of less than 2 months. Exclusion was applied to patients with uncontrolled infections, other autoimmune diseases, pregnancy or lactation. Diagnoses were based on clinical symptoms, serum thyroxine and TRAb, thyroid ultrasound and orbital computed tomography. A first-round RT-PCR of the TCR CDR3 used the HTBI primer set with the Qiagen OneStep RT-PCR kit. Blood samples also contained most of the expanded thyroid clonotypes (frequency above 0.001), which suggests that blood repertoires may reflect thyroid immune responses. A 13 V-J signature model separated ophthalmopathy from stable hyperthyroidism, with 87.88% sensitivity and 81% to 82% specificity in cross-validation and 80%/75% in testing. In validation, progression to ophthalmopathy was predicted by the model with nearly 71% sensitivity and under 85% specificity, a median of about 6 months before onset. To identify TCR V-J signatures that set the groups apart, the researchers used a discovery cohort of roughly 100 patients, made up of approximately 43 with Graves' ophthalmopathy and about 59 with stable Graves' hyperthyroidism. Whether ophthalmopathy could be predicted prospectively was tested in an independent validation cohort made up of 18 to 20 hyperthyroidism patients plus 17 patients who later progressed to ophthalmopathy. The approximately 98 discovery patients were randomly divided into training and test sets at a 7:3 ratio. In about 6 Graves' hyperthyroidism patients, the study also compared T-cell repertoires from thyroid tissue with T-cell repertoires from blood. After blood sampling, hyperthyroidism patients were treated with methimazole at a starting dose of 30 mg daily, and ophthalmopathy patients were treated with high-dose intravenous methylprednisolone. Libraries were constructed in a second round of multiplex PCR, after which size selection and purification were performed. Sequencing of the libraries was done on an Illumina HiSeq2000 using paired-end 100 bp reads. SOAPnuke was used to process the raw data, throwing out any read that contained adapters or uncalled bases, had a mean Phred below 15, or lacked an exact constant-primer or identifier match. COPE v1.2.5 was used to merge the high-quality paired reads, and each unique nucleotide sequence was defined as a clonotype. MiTCR v1.1 was used to align clonotypes to the IMGT TRBV, TRBD and TRBJ reference segments. The analysis included only V-J combinations with a frequency above 0.0001, which together covered approximately 99% of the repertoires. A TCS score was defined as the ratio of F50 (clonal expansion) to E x V (chaos), with BLOSUM62-based TCRdist applied between CDR3 peptides within each V-J. Welch's t-statistics and random forest reduced fewer than 600 V-J features to 13, which were used in a naive Bayes classifier (R e1071). No statistical method was used to fix the sample size in advance, and group allocation was not hidden from the investigators. The paper reports TCR Vbeta CDR3 sequencing of fewer than 150 peripheral blood samples: some 41 ophthalmopathy, roughly 74 hyperthyroidism and around 17 progressor patients.

This chain joins TRBV19 to TRBJ1-1; 7 nucleotides in the junction match TRBD1. This material consisted of peripheral blood mononuclear cells (PBMCs), taken at new diagnosis, from a patient treated with antithyroid drugs. The TCR originated in a woman in her 30s with Graves disease. Donor details come from another sample of the same person, matched by shared clones. At the DNA level, the sequence is TGTGCCAGCGGCCGCCCGACAGGGCCAACTGAAGCTTTCTTT. Translated, it reads CASGRPTGPTEAFF.